The 30 T cell receptor beta chains given below trace back to one sample, sequenced in a study of control samples from healthy donors and cancer patients. Clones were read by immunoSEQ multiplex PCR, and TCRdb kept only the in-frame ones, dropping some. The sample lists tens of thousands of clones, roughly 92% occurring once. Sequences were obtained from blood. These receptors were obtained from a man under 40 in good health.

This clone was recorded only once. CDR3 in amino acids: CASSYAQRGGYEQYF. CDR3 coding DNA: TGTGCCAGCAGTTACGCACAGCGGGGTGGCTACGAGCAGTACTTC. The chain links TRBV6-2 or TRBV6-3 to TRBJ2-7, with 7 bases lining up with TRBD2. V lost 2 bases to trimming and J lost 3 bases; unmatched junction nucleotides: 7. Germline V CDR1 and CDR2: MNHEY, SVGEGT. This CDR3 is built from 15 residues.

The CDR3 loop is CASSLEGNSGRYNEQFF. The CDR3 nucleotides read TGTGCCAGCAGCTTAGAGGGGAATAGCGGGCGATACAATGAGCAGTTCTTC. The gene calls are TRBV11-2 and TRBJ2-1; TRBD2 aligns across 7 bases. Per the germline V gene, CDR1 is SGHAT and CDR2 is FQNNGV. The CDR3 totals 17 residues. Trimming removed 0 bases from V and 4 bases from J; junction bases left unmatched: 9.

The chain carries TRBV29-1 and TRBJ2-1, with TRBD2 matching over 11 bases. The V segment lost 4 bases and the J segment 8 bases; nucleotides outside the gene matches: 16. Germline CDR1 and CDR2: SQVTM and ANQGSEA. CDR3 length: 17 residues. The CDR3, as DNA: TGCAGCGTTGGCCCGATTTCCGGGGGACTAGCGGACTATGAGCAGTTCTTC. Its protein is CSVGPISGGLADYEQFF.

The V gene is TRBV6-1, the J gene TRBJ1-5, with 12 bases identical to TRBD1. The CDR3 covers 18 residues. Germline V lookup: CDR1 MNHNS, CDR2 SASEGT. The V segment lost 3 bases and the J segment 6 bases; nucleotides outside the gene matches: 12. The CDR3 region has the DNA TGTGCCAGCAGTGACCCGGGACAGGGGGCGGGTGGGATTCAGCCCCAGCATTTT. This encodes CASSDPGQGAGGIQPQHF.

The chain has TRBV6-6 and TRBJ2-5, with TRBD2 matching over 7 bases. Germline CDR1 and CDR2: MNHNY and SVGAGI (reference sequence). The V and J ends lost 5 bases and 3 bases, in that order; junction bases with no gene match: 6. The CDR3 runs to 14 residues. CDR3 residues: CASSPPGGKETQYF. The CDR3 coding sequence is TGTGCCAGCAGTCCACCGGGAGGCAAAGAGACCCAGTACTTC.

Written as DNA, the CDR3 is TGTGCCAGCAGCTTAGATGGAGCGGGAGGAACCGGGGAGCTGTTTTTT. The encoded protein is CASSLDGAGGTGELFF. The genes are TRBV11-3 and TRBJ2-2; 9 bases are a match to TRBD2. Trimming removed 0 bases from V and 5 bases from J; junction bases left unmatched: 4. CDR3 length: 16 residues. CDR1 and CDR2 (germline): SGHNT, YENEEA.

The chain couples TRBV5-1 to TRBJ2-7; the D gene is possibly TRBD1 (5 bases). CDR3 length equals 12 residues. Between the trimmed V and J ends, which lost 4 bases and 7 bases, there was a span of 12 bases. Germline CDR1 reads SGHRS; CDR2 reads YFSETQ. CDR3 DNA: TGCGCCAGCAGCCTTAATGGGGCTGAGCAGTACTTC. Amino acids: CASSLNGAEQYF. The whole variable domain, remainder taken from reference TRBV5-1 and TRBJ2-7, is KAGVTQTPRYLIKTRGQQVTLSCSPISGHRSVSWYQQTPGQGLQFLFEYFSETQRNKGNFPGRFSGRQFSNSRSEMNVSTLELGDSALYLCASSLNGAEQYFGPGTRLTVT.

The chain employs TRBV6-6 and TRBJ2-3, with 11 positions matching TRBD2. The CDR3 contains 18 residues. The V gene's germline CDR1 is MNHNY and CDR2 SVGAGI (reference sequence). After removal of 5 bases from V and 0 bases from J, the junction contained 10 bases not matched to a gene. CDR3 protein: CASSLRLAGIESTDTQYF. CDR3 DNA sequence: TGTGCCAGCAGTCTAAGACTAGCGGGAATCGAGAGCACAGATACGCAGTATTTT.

V and J are TRBV15 and TRBJ2-7, with a possible D match to TRBD1 (6 bases). The germline CDR1 and CDR2 sequences are LNHNV and YYDKDF (reference sequence). V lost 0 bases and J 1 base, leaving 19 bases between the germline ends. This CDR3 comprises 18 residues. The DNA of the CDR3 is TGTGCCACCAGCAGAGAATCTTTATCGTACGGACAGTCCTACGAGCAGTACTTC. Its translation: CATSRESLSYGQSYEQYF.

This chain uses TRBV29-1 with TRBJ1-1; D is unclear. V was clipped by 4 bases and J by 6 bases, with 6 bases between them. Germline V gene sequence: CDR1 SQVTM, CDR2 ANQGSEA. The CDR3 covers 10 residues. DNA for the CDR3: TGCAGCGTTGCAAACGCTGAAGCTTTCTTT. Translation: CSVANAEAFF.

J is TRBJ2-2 and V is TRBV6-4, with D perhaps matching TRBD2 (5 bases). Trimming removed 2 bases at V and 4 bases at J, with 8 bases between. Germline V CDR1 and CDR2: MRHNA, SNTAGT. The CDR3 has 14 amino acids. The CDR3 loop is CASSDAGGTGELFF. The CDR3 DNA reads as TGTGCCAGCAGTGACGCGGGTGGCACCGGGGAGCTGTTTTTT.

Concerning this clone: The identical CDR3 is also encoded by other nucleotide sequences in the sample. The V call is TRBV19, the J call TRBJ1-5; D remains ambiguous. Trimming removed 1 base from V and 4 bases from J, with 5 bases in between. This CDR3 region has 13 residues. Germline CDR1 LNHDA, CDR2 SQIVND (reference sequence). The CDR3 region has the DNA TGTGCCAGTAGTATAGCCCCGAATCAGCCCCAGCATTTT. Translating it yields CASSIAPNQPQHF.

V usage is TRBV6-5 and J usage is TRBJ2-2; no definite D call. Germline assignment: CDR1 MNHEY and CDR2 SVGAGI. The CDR3 contains 13 residues. V lost 7 bases and J 2 bases, leaving 8 bases between the germline ends. CDR3 sequence reads: CASIGPNTGELFF. The CDR3 nucleotides read TGTGCCAGCATCGGACCTAACACCGGGGAGCTGTTTTTT.

The chain has TRBV6-7 and TRBJ2-7, with a tentative D call TRBD1 (5 bases). Being an ORF, TRBV6-7 has a function that is uncertain. The V end lost 4 bases, the J end lost 1 base, and 14 bases lay between the germline ends. The CDR3 totals 15 residues. The CDR3 region is CASSFRTFFSYEQYF. CDR3 coding DNA: TGTGCCAGCAGTTTCCGGACATTCTTTTCCTACGAGCAGTACTTC.

The V call is TRBV19, the J call TRBJ2-7, with 7 nucleotides matching TRBD2. This CDR3 has 15 residues. V trimming: 8 bases; J trimming: 0 bases; junction bases outside the gene matches: 10. CDR1 is LNHDA and CDR2 is SQIVND in the germline V gene (reference sequence). CDR3 DNA sequence: TGTGCCAGTTCACCCTCGGGGGGATCCTCCTACGAGCAGTACTTC. It is translated as CASSPSGGSSYEQYF.

The genes are TRBV3-1 (or the pseudogene TRBV3-2) and TRBJ2-3; 8 bases align to TRBD2. The germline gives CDR1 LGHDT, CDR2 YNNKEL (reference sequence). V gave up 0 bases and J gave up 3 bases; unmatched junction bases: 5. This CDR3 contains 16 residues. The CDR3 reads CASSQERPSGTDTQYF. As DNA, the CDR3 is TGTGCCAGCAGCCAAGAGCGGCCTAGCGGGACAGATACGCAGTATTTT.

This chain links TRBV5-1 with TRBJ1-1, with unresolved D. Trimming left V 0 bases short and J 1 base short, with 13 bases between. This CDR3 contains 16 residues. CDR1 SGHRS and CDR2 YFSETQ come from the germline V gene. The CDR3 spells CASSLVSGRSNTEAFF. The CDR3 DNA sequence: TGCGCCAGCAGCTTGGTGTCGGGTAGGTCGAACACTGAAGCTTTCTTT.

The V and J genes are TRBV9 and TRBJ2-1; 16 nucleotides agree with TRBD2. Unmatched junction bases numbered 7, after V lost 4 bases and J lost 6 bases. Germline V gives CDR1 SGDLS, CDR2 YYNGEE. This CDR3 contains 17 residues. CDR3 sequence: CASSLGTSGGASNEQFF. In DNA form, the CDR3 reads TGTGCCAGCAGCCTCGGGACTAGCGGGGGGGCAAGCAATGAGCAGTTCTTC.

J is TRBJ2-7 and V is TRBV6-6; 11 bases agree with TRBD1. This CDR3 contains 13 residues. J gave up 4 bases and V 10 bases, and 6 bases lay outside the gene matches. Germline V gene data show CDR1 as MNHNY and CDR2 as SVGAGI (reference sequence). DNA of the CDR3: TGTGCCACCGGAGGACAGGGGGCTTACGAGCAGTACTTC. Its protein is CATGGQGAYEQYF.

The sample holds one count of this clone. V usage is TRBV3-1 (or the pseudogene TRBV3-2) and J usage is TRBJ2-1; 9 nucleotides line up with TRBD1. With V trimmed by 1 base and J by 5 bases, 0 bases remained unmatched. CDR3 length: 14 amino acids. Germline lookup yields CDR1 LGHDT and CDR2 YNNKEL (reference sequence). The CDR3 loop is CASSQGQGDNEQFF. In DNA form, the CDR3 reads TGTGCCAGCAGCCAAGGACAGGGGGACAATGAGCAGTTCTTC.

V gene TRBV6-5 combines with J gene TRBJ1-4; TRBD1 is a possible D gene (6 bases). With 6 bases removed from V and 5 bases from J, the gap between germline ends came to 16 bases. From germline, CDR1 is MNHEY and CDR2 SVGAGI. This CDR3 region has 15 residues. DNA for the CDR3: TGTGCCAGCAGAGAGATGGGACACTCGAATGAAAAACTGTTTTTT. Protein: CASREMGHSNEKLFF.

This chain joins TRBV29-1 and TRBJ2-1; D remains unclear. The CDR3 length is 12 residues. V was cut by 1 base and J by 7 bases, with 8 bases left in between. CDR1 is SQVTM, CDR2 ANQGSEA, per germline. For the CDR3, the DNA is TGCAGCGTTGAAGCTGGAGTGAATGAGCAGTTCTTC. The encoded protein is CSVEAGVNEQFF.

V is TRBV5-5 and J is TRBJ1-1; the D gene is possibly TRBD1 (5 bases). Germline V lookup: CDR1 SGHKS, CDR2 YYEKEE (reference sequence). The CDR3 is 13 amino acids. Trimming shortened V by 0 bases and J by 3 bases, and 6 bases separated the two germline ends. The DNA of the CDR3 is TGTGCCAGCAGCTTGGTGGGGGACACTGAAGCTTTCTTT. This sequence encodes CASSLVGDTEAFF. Based on the CDR3 plus reference TRBV5-5 and TRBJ1-1, the full variable domain is DAGVTQSPTHLIKTRGQQVTLRCSPISGHKSVSWYQQVLGQGPQFIFQYYEKEERGRGNFPDRFSARQFPNYSSELNVNALLLGDSALYLCASSLVGDTEAFFGQGTRLTVV.

This chain connects TRBV5-1 to TRBJ2-3; 7 bases are shared with TRBD2. V gave up 0 bases and J gave up 1 base; unmatched junction bases: 11. Germline CDR1 reads SGHRS; CDR2 reads YFSETQ. CDR3 length equals 18 residues. In DNA, the CDR3 is TGCGCCAGCAGCTTGGCCTCCGTCCAGCGGGGTCGCACAGATACGCAGTATTTT. Its translation is CASSLASVQRGRTDTQYF.

The rearrangement links TRBV18 to TRBJ2-1; D is undetermined. CDR1 is KGHSH, CDR2 LQKENI, per germline. The V end was cut by 3 bases, the J end by 7 bases, with 7 bases between. The CDR3 is 12 residues long. The chain's CDR3 is CASSPTENEQFF. The CDR3, as DNA: TGTGCCAGCTCACCTACAGAGAATGAGCAGTTCTTC.

The chain has TRBV5-1 and TRBJ1-2; D might be TRBD1 (6 bases). The V end lost 3 bases, the J end lost 0 bases, and 15 bases lay between the germline ends. Germline CDR1 SGHRS, CDR2 YFSETQ. The CDR3 runs to 16 residues. CDR3 loop: CASSYRLGDTNYGYTF. The CDR3 DNA reads as TGCGCCAGCAGCTACCGTTTGGGGGACACTAACTATGGCTACACCTTC.

The CDR3 nucleotides are TGTGCCAGCAGTCTGCGGATCCCTGAAGCTTTCTTT. It yields the protein CASSLRIPEAFF. This chain links TRBV28 with TRBJ1-1; no definite D call. Per the germline V gene, CDR1 is MDHEN and CDR2 is SYDVKM. Between the trimmed V and J ends, which lost 5 bases and 6 bases, there was a span of 10 bases. The CDR3 runs 12 residues.

The chain employs TRBV5-4 and TRBJ1-1, with 7 positions matching TRBD1. V lost 3 bases and J lost 5; bases outside the gene matches: 7. This CDR3 is 14 amino acids long. Germline-derived CDR1 and CDR2 are SGHNT and YYREEE (reference sequence). CDR3 loop: CASSYRSGGTEAFF. DNA of the CDR3: TGTGCCAGCAGCTATAGGTCAGGGGGGACTGAAGCTTTCTTT.

This chain uses TRBV3-1 (or the pseudogene TRBV3-2) with TRBJ2-5, with D uncertain. Germline V lookup: CDR1 LGHDT, CDR2 YNNKEL (reference sequence). The CDR3 is 15 amino acids. V lost 4 bases, J lost 0 bases, and 12 bases lay in between. CDR3 in amino acids: CASSLSSGHQETQYF. The DNA of the CDR3 is TGTGCCAGCAGCCTCTCCTCTGGGCACCAAGAGACCCAGTACTTC.

This clone was picked up one time. The rearrangement links TRBV20-1 to TRBJ1-1; D is ambiguous. CDR1 and CDR2 from the germline V gene are DFQATT and SNEGSKA (reference sequence). The CDR3 spans 11 residues. Trimming shortened V by 6 bases and J by 5 bases, and 10 bases separated the two germline ends. CDR3 region: CSAVGDTEAFF. The CDR3 DNA reads as TGCAGTGCGGTGGGTGATACTGAAGCTTTCTTT.